This T cell receptor beta chain was identified in a study of CD8 T cells in ankylosing spondylitis. CDR3 length: 15 residues. From germline, CDR1 is SGHDT and CDR2 YYEEEE. Deletions cut 0 bases from V and 5 bases from J, with 14 bases between. Quantitative 5'-RACE with molecular barcodes generated TCR beta libraries. One entry per CDR3 protein results from TCRdb running MiXCR on the 5' RACE reads. The sample shows around 150,000 distinct CDR3 sequences, roughly 34% of them seen only once. Study-wide points: Disease-linked clones proved CD8+ and comparatively uncommon in peripheral blood.

About this clonotype: What it binds is not known. The conserved phenylalanine or tryptophan is not found at the CDR3 terminus, so this likely reflects a read error.

The rearrangement joins TRBV5-6 to TRBJ2-5; D gene ambiguous. Sequencing used synovial fluid, either unsorted or a sorted T cell fraction (not recorded which). The TCR was taken from a male donor with ankylosing spondylitis. CDR3 sequence (DNA): TGTGCCAGCAGCTTGGTTTCCGCCGTTGGGGAGACCCAGTACTCC. Translation gives CASSLVSAVGETQYS.